Listed below are T cell receptor beta chains from one sample, sequenced in a study of blood T cells in healthy people across ages. MiXCR, applied by TCRdb to the 5' RACE reads, yields one record per CDR3 protein. The profile shows around 1.5 million distinct CDR3 sequences, roughly 32% of them singletons. Sequenced material: blood. Receptor source: a woman younger than 45 in good health. The CDR3 runs from the conserved cysteine through the conserved F or W. The D gene is left open where the match is weak. Rows give clone size only sometimes, using once, few, many, or a class for an expanded clone.

j_call,clone_size,cdr3_length,d_call,v_call,cdr3_nt,cdr3_aa
TRBJ1-2,many,13,TRBD1,TRBV30,TGTGCCTGGAGTAGCCGACAGGGAGGTGGCTACACCTTC,CAWSSRQGGGYTF
TRBJ2-3,-,15,-,TRBV5-1,TGCGTCAGCAGCTTGGAGGCAGGGGGCACAGATACGCAGTATTTT,CVSSLEAGGTDTQYF
TRBJ1-2,few,10,-,TRBV29-1,TGCAGCGTTCAACCCTATGGCTACACCTTC,CSVQPYGYTF
TRBJ1-6,-,14,TRBD1,TRBV9,TGTGCCAGCAGCGCGACAGGGGCGGATTCACCCCTCCACTTT,CASSATGADSPLHF
TRBJ1-5,few,14,-,TRBV7-9,TGTGCCAGCAGCTCTCCGACAGAGTATCAGCCCCAGCATTTT,CASSSPTEYQPQHF
TRBJ2-3,-,15,-,TRBV10-2,TGCGCCAGCAGGGCCGGTCATGGAAGCACAGATACGCAGTATTTT,CASRAGHGSTDTQYF
TRBJ2-2,-,15,-,TRBV27,TGTGCCAGCAGTTTTCGTCGGGGCGGGACCGGGGAGCTGTTTTTT,CASSFRRGGTGELFF
TRBJ2-7,few,13,-,TRBV6-2/TRBV6-3,TGTGCCAGCAGTTACACGACAGTCTACGAGCAGTACTTC,CASSYTTVYEQYF
TRBJ2-7,-,14,-,TRBV18,TGTGCCAGCTCACCGGGGTCTACTACCTACGAGCAGTACTTC,CASSPGSTTYEQYF
TRBJ1-2,-,14,-,TRBV20-1,TGCAGTGCTAGTTGGCAGGGTCCCTCTTCGGGCTACACCTTC,CSASWQGPSSGYTF
TRBJ2-5,once,14,-,TRBV3-1,TGTGCCAGCAGCCAAGGGAGGGGGCCTACGAAGCGGTACTTC,CASSQGRGPTKRYF
TRBJ2-7,few,15,-,TRBV11-2,TGTGCCAGCAGCTTAGTTGGGGTTGGGGGTTACGAGCAGTACTTC,CASSLVGVGGYEQYF
TRBJ2-3,many,12,-,TRBV6-6,TGTGCCAAGGGACAACTCGCAGATACGCAGTATTTT,CAKGQLADTQYF
TRBJ2-5,few,15,TRBD1,TRBV6-5,TGTGCCAGCAGTCGGCTAGGGACAGGGGGAGAGACCCAGTACTTC,CASSRLGTGGETQYF
TRBJ2-3,few,15,TRBD2,TRBV20-1,TGCAGTGCCCGACGCGCTAGCGGGAGAACAGATACGCAGTATTTT,CSARRASGRTDTQYF
TRBJ1-1,few,16,-,TRBV20-1,TGCAGTGCTAGAGCTCAGGGTTCATTCCTGGACACTGAAGCTTTCTTT,CSARAQGSFLDTEAFF
TRBJ1-2,many,11,-,TRBV29-1,TGCAGCGTTGGGGGTTCTAATGGCTACACCTTC,CSVGGSNGYTF
TRBJ1-2,-,16,-,TRBV3-1,TGTGCCAGCAGCCATTCAGGAGGAGGGACTAACTATGGCTACACCTTC,CASSHSGGGTNYGYTF
TRBJ1-1,-,16,TRBD1,TRBV29-1,TGCAGCGTTCACAGGGGTACGGGAGGGACGAACACTGAAGCTTTCTTT,CSVHRGTGGTNTEAFF
TRBJ2-2,-,12,-,TRBV6-2/TRBV6-3,TGTGCCAGCAGTCGGACTGGGGGGGAGCTGTTTTTT,CASSRTGGELFF
TRBJ2-1,few,16,TRBD2,TRBV7-2,TGTGCCAGCAGCCAATCCGGAGCGGGAGTGTCCAATGAGCAGTTCTTC,CASSQSGAGVSNEQFF
TRBJ2-3,few,15,TRBD2,TRBV10-3,TGTGCCATCAGTGCCCCCGAAGTTGGGGGGGATACGCGGTATTTT,CAISAPEVGGDTRYF
TRBJ1-2,-,15,TRBD1,TRBV20-1,TGCAGTGCCAGACCTAACAGGGGGCAGTTCAATGGCTACACCTTC,CSARPNRGQFNGYTF
TRBJ2-3,-,15,-,TRBV20-1,TGCAGTGCTAGGGTCGGGACGGTAGTCACAGATACGCAGTATTTT,CSARVGTVVTDTQYF
TRBJ2-7,-,14,-,TRBV20-1,TGCAGTGCTAGATACCCCGGCGGAAACTACGAGCAGTACTTC,CSARYPGGNYEQYF
TRBJ2-1,many,13,-,TRBV20-1,TGCAGTGCTAGAGATGTGATAATCCATGAGCAGTTCTTC,CSARDVIIHEQFF
TRBJ2-2,-,17,TRBD2,TRBV4-1,TGCGCCAGCAGCCACGGCGGCGGGGGGCAACTAAGCGGGGAGCTGTTTTTT,CASSHGGGGQLSGELFF
TRBJ2-6,-,14,-,TRBV10-3,TGTGCCGCAGCAGTGGGATCTGGGGCCAACGTCCTGACTTTC,CAAAVGSGANVLTF
TRBJ1-1,-,12,-,TRBV30,TGTGCCTGGAATCCGGTCTCCAATCGAGCTTTCTTT,CAWNPVSNRAFF
TRBJ1-1,-,15,-,TRBV3-1,TGTGCCAGCAGCCAAGAGCGTGGAGGGGCCACTGAAGCTTTCTTT,CASSQERGGATEAFF
TRBJ2-3,-,16,-,TRBV27,TGTGCCAGCAGTTCCCCTCTTCGGGGTAAAACAGATACGCAGTATTTT,CASSSPLRGKTDTQYF
TRBJ2-1,-,13,TRBD2,TRBV6-2/TRBV6-3,TGTGCCAGCAGGACTAGCGGGATTAATGAGCGGTTCTTC,CASRTSGINERFF
TRBJ2-7,-,12,-,TRBV30,TGTGCCTGGAGCCCCAGGGGAGACGAGCAGTACTTC,CAWSPRGDEQYF
TRBJ1-5,few,17,TRBD1,TRBV6-2/TRBV6-3,TGTGCCAGCAGTTACTCGATGGGACAGGGGGCCCATCAGCCCCAGCATTTT,CASSYSMGQGAHQPQHF
TRBJ1-3,-,15,-,TRBV4-1,TGCGCCAGCAGCCAAGATACGGCAGGGGGAAACACCATATATTTT,CASSQDTAGGNTIYF
TRBJ2-5,-,18,-,TRBV5-1,TGCGCCAGCAGCTTGGCCGGGGCCCTCTCGAAACCGTCCTACGGGCAGTACTTC,CASSLAGALSKPSYGQYF
TRBJ1-6,-,15,-,TRBV11-2,TGTGCCAGCAGCCCAGACTGGGGGGATGGGGAACCCCTCCACTTT,CASSPDWGDGEPLHF
TRBJ1-5,-,14,-,TRBV4-2,TGTGCCAGCAGCCAAGGGGGGAGGGATCAGCCCCAGCATTTT,CASSQGGRDQPQHF
TRBJ1-4,-,15,TRBD1,TRBV25-1,TGTGCCAGCAGAGCCTGGACAGGGGGTGGGGAAAAACTGTTTTTT,CASRAWTGGGEKLFF
TRBJ1-2,-,13,-,TRBV3-1,TGTGCCAGCAGCCATGCCCGGATCGGGGGCTACACCTTC,CASSHARIGGYTF
TRBJ2-3,-,15,-,TRBV4-2,TGTGCCAGCAGCCGAGATCCGGGTGGAGGGGATACGCAGTATTTT,CASSRDPGGGDTQYF
TRBJ2-7,-,14,-,TRBV25-1,TGTGCCAGCAATGATCGTGGTAGCGGCCACGAGCAGTACTTC,CASNDRGSGHEQYF
TRBJ2-1,-,17,TRBD2,TRBV9,TGTGCCAGCAGCCTTCGACTAGCAGAGCTTGGTTGGGATGAGCAGTTCTTC,CASSLRLAELGWDEQFF
TRBJ2-1,-,11,-,TRBV30,TGTGGGGGCAGCGGAGCGGGTGAGCAGTTCTTC,CGGSGAGEQFF
TRBJ1-2,few,15,-,TRBV2,TGTGCCAGCAGTGACCGCCGACTGAATAACTATGGCTACACCTTC,CASSDRRLNNYGYTF
TRBJ2-5,-,12,-,TRBV20-1,TGCAGTGCTAGTGACCCGCAAGAGACCCAGTACTTC,CSASDPQETQYF
TRBJ2-2,few,17,TRBD2,TRBV11-1,TGTGCCAGCAGCTTAAGCCTAGCGGGGGGGTTCACCGGGGAGCTGTTTTTT,CASSLSLAGGFTGELFF
TRBJ2-3,few,17,TRBD2,TRBV28,TGTGCCAGCAGTTTCGGGACTAGCGGGAGTACGGCAGATACGCAGTATTTT,CASSFGTSGSTADTQYF
TRBJ1-1,-,11,-,TRBV12-3/TRBV12-4,TGTGCCAGCACCGGTCTAACTGAAGCTTTCTTT,CASTGLTEAFF
TRBJ2-3,few,13,TRBD2,TRBV20-1,TGCAGTGCCCTAGCGGGAGTAACAGATACGCAGTATTTT,CSALAGVTDTQYF